These 17 T cell receptor beta chains came from one sample sequenced in a study of shared clonotypes between healthy human individuals. Some clones are missing from TCRdb's copy, which holds only in-frame ones; the method was immunoSEQ multiplex PCR. This sample yields about 580,000 clones, of which nearly 98% are seen a single time; 0.25% to 0.35% belongs to the top ten. Positive CCR7 selection of CD45RO-negative cells yielded the naive CD8 cells, and terminally differentiated effector memory CD45RA+ cells were excluded. The source material was naive CD8+ T cells sorted from blood. These receptors came from a young man in good health.

This chain uses TRBV6-5 with TRBJ2-1; 10 positions agree with TRBD2. Trimming cost V 6 bases and J 6 bases; bases outside gene matches: 8. The CDR3 runs to 15 residues. Germline CDR1 MNHEY, CDR2 SVGAGI. DNA of the CDR3: TGTGCCAGCAGATCACTAGCGGGGCGGGGCAATGAGCAGTTCTTC. It is translated as CASRSLAGRGNEQFF.

Here the CDR3 reads CASSAGASGNYYEQYF. In DNA, the CDR3 is TGCGCCAGCAGCGCCGGCGCTAGCGGGAACTACTACGAGCAGTACTTC. The genes are TRBV4-1 and TRBJ2-7; 9 bases fit TRBD2. Germline CDR1 reads MGHRA; CDR2 reads YSYEKL. V lost 5 bases to trimming and J lost 3 bases; unmatched junction nucleotides: 11. CDR3 length: 16 amino acids.

CDR3 nucleotide sequence: TGTGCCAGCCGGGACTCCTCCTACAATGAGCAGTTCTTC. Residues: CASRDSSYNEQFF. This chain connects TRBV28 to TRBJ2-1; D possibly corresponds to TRBD2 (6 bases). Trimming left V 8 bases short and J 0 bases short, with 8 bases between. The CDR3 consists of 13 residues. Germline-derived CDR1 and CDR2 are MDHEN and SYDVKM.

This chain uses TRBV6-5 with TRBJ2-7, with 7 bases that match TRBD2. V trimming: 2 bases; J trimming: 3 bases; junction bases outside the gene matches: 4. The CDR3 runs to 14 residues. Germline V gene lookup returns CDR1 MNHEY and CDR2 SVGAGI. The CDR3 DNA follows: TGTGCCAGCAGTTACACGGCGGGAGACTACGAGCAGTACTTC. Translation: CASSYTAGDYEQYF.

The chain combines TRBV14 with TRBJ1-1; D gene unclear. The germline gives CDR1 SGHDN, CDR2 FVKESK. The V gene lost 1 base and the J gene lost 8 bases, with 5 bases spanning the gap. The CDR3 sequence is 11 residues long. Here the CDR3 reads CASSQAREAFF. CDR3 bases: TGTGCCAGCAGCCAAGCTAGAGAAGCTTTCTTT. Combining the CDR3 with reference TRBV14 and TRBJ1-1 gives the whole variable domain EAGVTQFPSHSVIEKGQTVTLRCDPISGHDNLYWYRRVMGKEIKFLLHFVKESKQDESGMPNNRFLAERTGGTYSTLKVQPAELEDSGVYFCASSQAREAFFGQGTRLTVV.

The V call is TRBV5-6, the J call TRBJ2-7; 15 bases agree with TRBD2. Germline CDR1 and CDR2: SGHDT and YYEEEE. The CDR3 sequence is 17 residues long. V shed 6 bases, J shed 0 bases, and the junction held 7 bases outside the gene matches. The CDR3 coding sequence is TGTGCCAGCATCGGACTAGCGGGAGGGATTAGCTCCTACGAGCAGTACTTC. Residues: CASIGLAGGISSYEQYF.

The gene calls are TRBV7-9 and TRBJ2-1; 10 bases match TRBD2. The CDR3 is 15 amino acids. The germline V gene has CDR1 SEHNR and CDR2 FQNEAQ (reference sequence). V lost 3 bases to trimming and J lost 7 bases; unmatched junction nucleotides: 6. The CDR3 region is CASSFSSGSRNEQFF. DNA of the CDR3: TGTGCCAGCAGCTTCTCTAGCGGGAGTCGGAATGAGCAGTTCTTC.

The V and J genes are TRBV7-3 and TRBJ2-1; D uncertain. Trimming pared 3 bases from V and 4 bases from J, leaving 4 bases between. Per germline, CDR1 SGHTA and CDR2 FQGTGA. CDR3 length: 12 residues. The CDR3 DNA reads as TGTGCCAGCAGCTTCGAGTACAATGAGCAGTTCTTC. Amino acid sequence: CASSFEYNEQFF.

This CDR3 reads CSVEAGPYEQYF. CDR3 sequence (DNA): TGCAGCGTTGAAGCTGGTCCCTACGAGCAGTACTTC. This rearrangement joins TRBV29-1 to TRBJ2-7; D uncertain. The CDR3 runs 12 residues. Trimming took 1 base from V and 2 from J, leaving 6 bases between them. Germline V CDR1 and CDR2: SQVTM, ANQGSEA.

The chain carries TRBV5-1 and TRBJ2-2; D is ambiguous. The V end was cut by 0 bases, the J end by 5 bases, with 2 bases between. The CDR3 has 12 residues. Germline V gene sequence: CDR1 SGHRS, CDR2 YFSETQ. Here the CDR3 reads CASSLETGELFF. CDR3 nucleotide sequence: TGCGCCAGCAGCTTGGAAACCGGGGAGCTGTTTTTT.

The CDR3 sequence: CASRQDSYEQYF. The CDR3, as DNA: TGCGCCAGCAGACAGGACTCCTACGAGCAGTACTTC. The genes are TRBV10-2 and TRBJ2-7; TRBD1 is a possible D gene (5 bases). This CDR3 has 12 amino acids. Trimming left V 6 bases short and J 0 bases short, with 6 bases between. The germline CDR1 and CDR2 sequences are WSHSY and SAAADI.

Regarding this clone: The junction differs from germline at one of its ends, possibly a read error. The chain combines TRBV29-1 with TRBJ2-2; a possible D gene is TRBD1 (6 bases). The CDR3 is 13 amino acids. The germline gives CDR1 SQVTM, CDR2 ANQGSEA. CDR3 sequence reads: CSVEGQPTGELFF. In DNA, the CDR3 is TGCAGCGTGGAAGGACAGCCCACCGGGGAGCTGTTTTTT.

In regard to this clone: Other DNA variants within this sample encode the same CDR3. The chain uses TRBV5-1 and TRBJ2-7; a weak D match, TRBD2 (5 bases). The CDR3 covers 12 residues. Germline CDR1 and CDR2: SGHRS and YFSETQ. Trimming stripped 2 bases from V and 4 bases from J, with 7 bases between. CDR3 region: CASSLEGYEQYF. The CDR3 coding sequence is TGCGCCAGCAGCTTAGAGGGTTACGAGCAGTACTTC.

As regards this clone: Other DNA sequences in this sample translate to the same CDR3. The V call is TRBV6-5, the J call TRBJ2-7, with D possibly matching TRBD2 (6 bases). This CDR3 contains 13 residues. Germline V gene lookup returns CDR1 MNHEY and CDR2 SVGAGI. Trimming pared 2 bases from V and 1 base from J, leaving 6 bases between. The CDR3 sequence is CASSYGGSYEQYF. The CDR3 DNA follows: TGTGCCAGCAGTTACGGGGGGTCCTACGAGCAGTACTTC.

The chain has TRBV7-9 and TRBJ2-7; D is uncertain. CDR3 size: 13 residues. CDR1 SEHNR and CDR2 FQNEAQ come from the germline V gene (reference sequence). Trimming took off 2 bases at V and 1 base at J, with 6 bases between the two ends. CDR3 residues: CASSLSVSYEQYF. DNA for the CDR3: TGTGCCAGCAGCTTATCAGTGTCCTACGAGCAGTACTTC.

This chain uses TRBV28 with TRBJ2-7; unclear D gene. The CDR3 extends over 13 amino acids. Trimming stripped 1 base from V and 3 bases from J, with 7 bases between. Per germline, CDR1 MDHEN and CDR2 SYDVKM. CDR3 nucleotides: TGTGCCAGCAGTTTATTCCGTGTCTACGAGCAGTACTTC. Amino acid sequence: CASSLFRVYEQYF. Variable domain in full (rest from reference TRBV28 and TRBJ2-7): DVKVTQSSRYLVKRTGEKVFLECVQDMDHENMFWYRQDPGLGLRLIYFSYDVKMKEKGDIPEGYSVSREKKERFSLILESASTNQTSMYLCASSLFRVYEQYFGPGTRLTVT.

V is TRBV30 and J is TRBJ1-3; D not certain. With 1 base removed from V and 0 bases from J, the gap between germline ends came to 4 bases. The CDR3 loop spans 13 amino acids. Per germline, CDR1 GTSNPN and CDR2 SVGIG (reference sequence). The CDR3 here is CAWSESSGNTIYF. The CDR3 DNA is TGTGCCTGGAGTGAGAGCTCTGGAAACACCATATATTTT.